This T cell receptor (beta chain) is from a study of CD8 T cells in ankylosing spondylitis. Each CDR3 protein is one row after TCRdb ran MiXCR on the 5' RACE reads. The table lists 150,000 to 200,000 distinct CDR3 sequences, 15% to 20% of them singletons, with about 8.3% in the top ten. The sample holds many counts of this clonotype. This clonotype was sampled from a male donor with ankylosing spondylitis or in good health (not recorded which). The sequenced material came from blood, either unsorted or a sorted T cell fraction (not recorded which).

The CDR3 region is CASTRLGAEQYF. The CDR3 coding sequence is TGTGCCAGCACCCGATTGGGGGCCGAGCAGTACTTC. This chain uses TRBV6-6 with TRBJ2-7; possible D gene TRBD1, 6 bases. CDR3 length: 12 residues. V gave up 7 bases and J gave up 6 bases, with 13 bases separating them. CDR1 and CDR2 (germline): MNHNY, SVGAGI (reference sequence).